Listed below are T cell receptor beta chains from one sample, sequenced in a study of OX40 agonist ivuxolimab in advanced cancers. Sequenced by immunoSEQ multiplex PCR; TCRdb stores in-frame clones only, minus some. The sample has 20,000 to 25,000 clones, about nine tenths seen once. Sample: CD4+ or CD8+ T cells sorted from blood, taken in a trial of the OX40 agonist ivuxolimab. The receptors originated from an adult with an advanced solid tumor such as melanoma, head and neck, liver or kidney cancer. CDR3s include the opening cysteine and the closing phenylalanine or tryptophan. Fields, in order: CDR3 length, V gene, J gene, CDR3 protein.

>14|TRBV15|TRBJ2-5
CATSREGRQETQYF
>16|TRBV9|TRBJ2-3
CASSVPIAGSTDTQYF
>17|TRBV4-1|TRBJ2-3
CASSQGREGLRADTQYF
>14|TRBV4-1|TRBJ1-1
CASSADNRNTEAFF
>13|TRBV11-2|TRBJ2-5
CASSLGQGETQYF
>16|TRBV9|TRBJ2-3
CASSAAAGGPADTQYF
>12|TRBV28|TRBJ1-2
CASIDDNYGYTF
>16|TRBV7-9|TRBJ2-3
CASSIRMPSGTDTQYF
>14|TRBV12-5|TRBJ1-1
CASGLNTRGTEAFF
>14|TRBV4-3|TRBJ2-7
CASSAFSGDYEQYF
>15|TRBV7-3|TRBJ2-7
CASSPGLASSYEQYF
>16|TRBV7-9|TRBJ1-2
CASSSREQGDLYGYTF
>11|TRBV6-1|TRBJ2-5
CASSEAGTGDF
>14|TRBV6-5|TRBJ2-7
CASSWDSFSYEQYF
>16|TRBV27|TRBJ1-2
CASSTNRDRAVYGYTF
>11|TRBV29-1|TRBJ1-1
CSVDVQGKAFF
>15|TRBV5-6|TRBJ2-3
CASSLAGGSWDTQYF
>17|TRBV27|TRBJ2-2
CASSLTPGQILTGELFF
>14|TRBV27|TRBJ2-5
CASSSAGARETQYF
>14|TRBV6-5|TRBJ2-5
CASSYLGPRDKQYF
>13|TRBV2|TRBJ1-5
CASIGTPNQPQHF
>14|TRBV7-9|TRBJ2-7
CASSRPGFSYEQYF
>8|TRBV3-2|TRBJ1-1
CASQTAFF
>17|TRBV27|TRBJ1-4
CASSLVGGYPTNEKLFF
>13|TRBV15|TRBJ1-1
CATSISPGTEAFF
>14|TRBV2|TRBJ2-7
CASSAPTGGDEQYF
>14|TRBV9|TRBJ2-7
CASSVGTLAYEQYF
>14|TRBV27|TRBJ2-7
CASSFQGPGYEQYF
>13|TRBV19|TRBJ2-1
CASSMNSGNEQFF
>14|TRBV7-9|TRBJ2-7
CASSLASGKHEQYF
>14|TRBV7-9|TRBJ2-3
CASSQETSGGTQYF
>14|TRBV7-9|TRBJ1-5
CASSPGTANQPQHF
>18|TRBV7-8|TRBJ2-1
CASSSSRLAGGVSDEQFF
>13|TRBV4-3|TRBJ2-2
CASSQLNTGELFF
>18|TRBV4-1|TRBJ2-1
CASSHWVSREGTYNEQFF
>16|TRBV9|TRBJ2-5
CASSEGLAGGGETQYF
>14|TRBV5-6|TRBJ2-7
CASSLAGQIYEQYF
>18|TRBV14|TRBJ2-5
CASSQGRTSGHPQETQYF
>14|TRBV7-8|TRBJ2-3
CASSLRGAVDTQYF